Following are 23 T cell receptor beta chains from one sample sequenced in a study of T cell responses to AZD1222 COVID-19 vaccine. The table came from immunoSEQ multiplex PCR; TCRdb's copy has only in-frame clones and leaves some out. In the table there are 120,000 to 150,000 clones, about 81% of which are singletons. Material: peripheral blood, obtained on day 0 of MenACWY control vaccination. The receptors were sampled from an adult in good health.

The V and J genes are TRBV18 and TRBJ2-5; D may be TRBD1 (6 bases). Trimming stripped 2 bases from V and 5 bases from J, with 9 bases between. Germline V lookup: CDR1 KGHSH, CDR2 LQKENI. The CDR3 has 13 amino acids. CDR3: CASSPAGVETQYF. In DNA form, the CDR3 reads TGTGCCAGCTCACCAGCAGGGGTCGAGACCCAGTACTTC. The full variable domain, completed using reference TRBV18 and TRBJ2-5, is NAGVMQNPRHLVRRRGQEARLRCSPMKGHSHVYWYRQLPEEGLKFMVYLQKENIIDESGMPKERFSAEFPKEGPSILRIQQVVRGDSAAYFCASSPAGVETQYFGPGTRLLVL.

This chain links TRBV5-1 with TRBJ2-2; TRBD1 aligns across 8 bases. The V segment lost 2 bases and the J segment 10 bases; nucleotides outside the gene matches: 7. Germline-derived CDR1 and CDR2 are SGHRS and YFSETQ. The CDR3 loop spans 14 amino acids. Here the CDR3 reads CASSLRDRPMELFF. Written as DNA, the CDR3 is TGCGCCAGCAGCTTACGGGACAGGCCGATGGAGCTGTTTTTT. The full variable domain, its missing parts supplied by reference TRBV5-1 and TRBJ2-2, is KAGVTQTPRYLIKTRGQQVTLSCSPISGHRSVSWYQQTPGQGLQFLFEYFSETQRNKGNFPGRFSGRQFSNSRSEMNVSTLELGDSALYLCASSLRDRPMELFFGEGSRLTVL.

The CDR3 region is CASSQGRGKNTEAFF. The DNA of the CDR3 is TGTGCCAGCAGCCAAGGCCGGGGGAAGAACACTGAAGCTTTCTTT. The rearrangement joins TRBV3-1 (or the pseudogene TRBV3-2) to TRBJ1-1; tentative D call: TRBD1 (5 bases). The germline gives CDR1 LGHDT, CDR2 YNNKEL (reference sequence). This CDR3 spans 15 amino acids. Trimming stripped 1 base from V and 1 base from J, with 10 bases between.

This chain connects TRBV6-2 or TRBV6-3 to TRBJ1-1; possible D gene TRBD1, 6 bases. The germline gives CDR1 MNHEY, CDR2 SVGEGT. There are 13 residues in the CDR3. V dropped 6 bases and J dropped 10 bases, with 18 bases sitting between them. The CDR3: CASSEGGQPLAFF. CDR3 nucleotide sequence: TGTGCCAGCAGCGAGGGGGGACAACCGCTAGCTTTCTTT.

This clone was picked up a small number of times. The J gene is TRBJ2-2, the V gene TRBV27; 11 bases are a match to TRBD2. CDR1 and CDR2 (germline): MNHEY, SMNVEV (reference sequence). The CDR3 extends over 17 amino acids. J was trimmed by 2 bases and V by 3 bases; bases with no gene match: 5. The CDR3 spells CASSFFSGGANTGELFF. The CDR3 nucleotides are TGTGCCAGCAGTTTCTTTAGCGGGGGGGCCAACACCGGGGAGCTGTTTTTT.

V usage is TRBV6-4 and J usage is TRBJ2-3, with 14 bases aligning to TRBD2. V shed 5 bases and J 0 bases; nucleotides not matched to a gene: 4. The CDR3 loop spans 17 amino acids. CDR1 MRHNA and CDR2 SNTAGT come from the germline V gene. The CDR3 sequence is CASSSRTSGGSTDTQYF. Written as DNA, the CDR3 is TGTGCCAGCAGTTCTCGGACTAGCGGGGGGAGCACAGATACGCAGTATTTT.

The chain carries TRBV12-3 or TRBV12-4 and TRBJ2-3, with unresolved D. The CDR3 runs 11 residues. Deletions cut 5 bases from V and 3 bases from J, with 3 bases between. DNA for the CDR3: TGTGCCAGCAGTCGTACAGATACGCAGTATTTT. As protein: CASSRTDTQYF.

The chain has TRBV7-3 and TRBJ2-2; a weak D match, TRBD1 (5 bases). The V gene's germline CDR1 is SGHTA and CDR2 FQGTGA. CDR3 length: 15 residues. Trimming took off 0 bases at V and 4 bases at J, with 9 bases between the two ends. CDR3 in amino acids: CASSLTGERTGELFF. The CDR3 DNA reads TGTGCCAGCAGCTTAACAGGGGAACGCACCGGGGAGCTGTTTTTT.

The J gene is TRBJ2-3, the V gene TRBV3-1 (or the pseudogene TRBV3-2), with D hard to call. This CDR3 region has 12 residues. V dropped 0 bases and J dropped 5 bases, with 3 bases sitting between them. Germline V gene sequence: CDR1 LGHDT, CDR2 YNNKEL (reference sequence). CDR3: CASSQDLDTQYF. Written as DNA, the CDR3 is TGTGCCAGCAGCCAAGATTTAGATACGCAGTATTTT.

The chain couples TRBV9 to TRBJ2-3, with 10 nucleotides matching TRBD2. V lost 2 bases, J lost 4 bases, and 4 bases stayed unmatched. Germline V gene sequence: CDR1 SGDLS, CDR2 YYNGEE. The CDR3 has 15 residues. CDR3 loop: CASSVSSGGADTQYF. Written as DNA, the CDR3 is TGTGCCAGCAGCGTCTCCAGCGGGGGGGCAGATACGCAGTATTTT.

The chain links TRBV28 to TRBJ2-3, with D perhaps being TRBD1 or TRBD2 (6 bases each). CDR1 is MDHEN, CDR2 SYDVKM, per germline. Trimming cost V 2 bases and J 8 bases, with 14 bases left between them. The CDR3 has 14 amino acids. The CDR3 region is CASSLRGVRGTQYF. CDR3 in DNA: TGTGCCAGCAGTTTAAGGGGGGTCCGAGGTACGCAGTATTTT.

The chain carries TRBV4-1 and TRBJ1-5; D perhaps matches TRBD1 (5 bases). V was shortened by 0 bases and J by 5 bases, with 14 bases between the two germline ends. Germline V gives CDR1 MGHRA, CDR2 YSYEKL. This CDR3 has 16 amino acids. The CDR3: CASSQDGGGRDQPQHF. CDR3 in DNA: TGCGCCAGCAGCCAAGACGGGGGAGGGAGGGATCAGCCCCAGCATTTT.

The CDR3: CASSLAGVGGTEAFF. CDR3 nucleotides: TGTGCCAGCAGCTTGGCAGGGGTGGGTGGCACTGAAGCTTTCTTT. This chain joins TRBV5-5 and TRBJ1-1; possibly TRBD1 for D (6 bases). V was pared by 0 bases and J by 4 bases, with 13 bases between. The CDR3 consists of 15 residues. Germline CDR1 is SGHKS and CDR2 is YYEKEE (reference sequence). Full variable domain (remainder filled in from reference TRBV5-5 and TRBJ1-1): DAGVTQSPTHLIKTRGQQVTLRCSPISGHKSVSWYQQVLGQGPQFIFQYYEKEERGRGNFPDRFSARQFPNYSSELNVNALLLGDSALYLCASSLAGVGGTEAFFGQGTRLTVV.

This rearrangement joins TRBV7-9 to TRBJ2-3; D is ambiguous. V lost 1 base, J lost 0 bases, and 5 bases lay in between. The germline V gene has CDR1 SEHNR and CDR2 FQNEAQ (reference sequence). CDR3 length equals 14 residues. CDR3 sequence reads: CASSLVDSTDTQYF. CDR3 nucleotides: TGTGCCAGCAGCTTAGTCGACAGCACAGATACGCAGTATTTT.

With respect to this clone: The junction departs from the called germline gene at one end, perhaps through a read error. This chain joins TRBV2 and TRBJ1-4, with a weak D call TRBD1 (5 bases). The CDR3 extends over 12 amino acids. Germline CDR1 is SNHLY and CDR2 is FYNNEI. DNA of the CDR3: TGTGCCAGCGGTCCGGGGCCAGAAAAGCTGTTTTTT. Encoded protein: CASGPGPEKLFF.

This chain uses TRBV19 with TRBJ2-7; the match to TRBD1 covers 9 bases. The CDR3 sequence is 15 residues long. The junction had 7 bases not matched to a gene; V was cut back by 3 bases and J by 4 bases. The germline gives CDR1 LNHDA, CDR2 SQIVND (reference sequence). This CDR3 is CASSIGQGQGYEQYF. For the CDR3, the DNA is TGTGCCAGTAGTATCGGACAGGGACAGGGATACGAGCAGTACTTC.

This clone was found a few times. This chain links TRBV30 with TRBJ1-5; TRBD1 might be the D (6 bases). The CDR3 totals 13 residues. Trimming took 4 bases from V and 7 from J, leaving 14 bases between them. Germline CDR1 and CDR2: GTSNPN and SVGIG (reference sequence). The chain's CDR3 is CAWNGDIAQPQHF. CDR3 DNA sequence: TGTGCCTGGAATGGGGACATAGCACAGCCCCAGCATTTT.

This sequence joins TRBV19 and TRBJ1-1; no clear D gene. The CDR3 has 18 residues. Germline lookup yields CDR1 LNHDA and CDR2 SQIVND (reference sequence). V was trimmed by 0 bases and J by 3 bases, leaving 20 bases between them. CDR3 nucleotides: TGTGCCAGTAGTATAGATCCCCGGACTGCCCGAGGGCACACTGAAGCTTTCTTT. It is translated as CASSIDPRTARGHTEAFF.

The rearrangement links TRBV3-1 (or the pseudogene TRBV3-2) to TRBJ2-7; no clear D. Germline V gene data show CDR1 as LGHDT and CDR2 as YNNKEL (reference sequence). The germline V and J ends were trimmed by 2 bases and 4 bases, with 12 bases remaining between them. This CDR3 is 14 amino acids long. CDR3 amino acids: CASSQSFGPYEQYV. For the CDR3, the DNA is TGTGCCAGCAGCCAAAGCTTCGGACCTTACGAGCAGTACGTC.

The V gene is TRBV3-1 (or the pseudogene TRBV3-2), the J gene TRBJ2-1, with 13 bases matching TRBD2. Trimming cost V 4 bases and J 4 bases; bases outside gene matches: 16. The germline gives CDR1 LGHDT, CDR2 YNNKEL (reference sequence). The CDR3 loop spans 20 amino acids. The CDR3 nucleotides are TGTGCCAGCAGCCCTAAATCACAACTAGCGGGGGGGCCAGTTTACAATGAGCAGTTCTTC. Translating it yields CASSPKSQLAGGPVYNEQFF.

The chain is built from TRBV19 and TRBJ1-3, with D unclear. Trimming took 3 bases from V and 0 from J, leaving 12 bases between them. The CDR3 has 16 amino acids. Germline CDR1 is LNHDA and CDR2 is SQIVND (reference sequence). This chain's CDR3 is CASSISVGFSGNTIYF. DNA of the CDR3: TGTGCCAGTAGTATCTCCGTTGGATTCTCTGGAAACACCATATATTTT. Full variable domain (outside the CDR3, taken from reference TRBV19 and TRBJ1-3): DGGITQSPKYLFRKEGQNVTLSCEQNLNHDAMYWYRQDPGQGLRLIYYSQIVNDFQKGDIAEGYSVSREKKESFPLTVTSAQKNPTAFYLCASSISVGFSGNTIYFGEGSWLTVV.

The chain couples TRBV6-5 to TRBJ1-6, with D possibly TRBD1 on 6 matching bases. Trimming removed 6 bases at V and 12 bases at J, with 21 bases between. Germline CDR1 is MNHEY and CDR2 is SVGAGI. This CDR3 contains 15 residues. The CDR3 region has the DNA TGTGCCAGCAGAGCTACAGGGCGGTTATTGGGACCCCTCCACTTT. Translation gives CASRATGRLLGPLHF.

J is TRBJ1-4 and V is TRBV18; D gene uncertain. Trimming took off 3 bases at V and 0 bases at J, with 14 bases between the two ends. The CDR3 contains 17 residues. Germline lookup yields CDR1 KGHSH and CDR2 LQKENI. As DNA, the CDR3 is TGTGCCAGCTCACCGATAAGTGGAATGACAACTAATGAAAAACTGTTTTTT. Translation: CASSPISGMTTNEKLFF.